The rows below give T cell receptor beta chains drawn from one sample of a study of blood T cell repertoires in COVID-19. Method: immunoSEQ multiplex PCR; TCRdb's copy keeps in-frame clones and lacks some. Of 200,000 to 250,000 clones in the sample, approximately 84% were seen once. Sequenced sample: peripheral blood. The receptor set was obtained from a man aged 45-65 years with acute or convalescent COVID-19. Both conserved end residues are part of each CDR3. The D gene is left open where the match is weak. Size is omitted from some rows. Given values are once, few, many or a class for expanded clones.

15 TRBJ1-1 TRBV6-5 . . TGTGCCAGCAGTTACCCCCTCCGCCGGGTCACTGAAGCTTTCTTT CASSYPLRRVTEAFF
13 TRBJ1-1 TRBV3-1/TRBV3-2 . . TGTGCCAGCAGCAGACAGGCGAACACTGAAGCTTTCTTT CASSRQANTEAFF
15 TRBJ2-3 TRBV4-2 TRBD1 . TGTGCCAGCAGCCAAGGGACAGGGTGGACAGATACGCAGTATTTT CASSQGTGWTDTQYF
14 TRBJ2-7 TRBV6-5 . . TGTGCCAGCAGGGGTCTAGCGTTAATTTACGAGCAGTACTTC CASRGLALIYEQYF
16 TRBJ2-7 TRBV28 . few TGTGCCAGCAGCCGGTTTGGGGGAGGAAGCTCCTACGAGCAGTACTTC CASSRFGGGSSYEQYF
16 TRBJ1-1 TRBV6-1 . . TGTGCCAGCAGTGAATCGAAGTTGTCGGTGAACACTGAAGCTTTCTTT CASSESKLSVNTEAFF
17 TRBJ2-6 TRBV7-3 TRBD1 . TGTGCCAGCAGCTTAAATACAGGGGGCGCTGGGGCCAACGTCCTGACTTTC CASSLNTGGAGANVLTF
15 TRBJ1-1 TRBV2 . . TGTGCCAGCAGCGAGACGGACGGGGGGAACACTGAAGCTTTCTTT CASSETDGGNTEAFF
14 TRBJ2-1 TRBV29-1 . once TGCAGCGTTGAAGACCCTAGCCGGTACAATGAGCAGTTCTTC CSVEDPSRYNEQFF
14 TRBJ1-5 TRBV20-1 TRBD1 few TGCAGTGCTAGTGAGGGACAGGGCACTCAGCCCCAGCATTTT CSASEGQGTQPQHF
12 TRBJ1-5 TRBV6-5 . once TGTGCCAGCAGTACTTCCGATCAGCCCCAGCATTTT CASSTSDQPQHF
14 TRBJ1-5 TRBV11-2 TRBD1 once TGTGCCAGCAGCTTAGGACAGGGCGGTCAGCCCCAGCATTTT CASSLGQGGQPQHF
15 TRBJ1-3 TRBV11-2 . . TGTGCCAGCAGCTTAGGCGGGAACTCTGGAAACACCATATATTTT CASSLGGNSGNTIYF
14 TRBJ1-2 TRBV4-1 . . TGCGCCAGCAGCCAAGATCACGGCGGCTATGGCTACACCTTC CASSQDHGGYGYTF
13 TRBJ1-2 TRBV5-6 . . TGTGCCAGCAGCTTGGGACTTCCCAACTACTACACCTTC CASSLGLPNYYTF
13 TRBJ2-3 TRBV10-3 . . TGTGCGATCTGGGGAGGGGGGGCAGATACGCAGTATTTT CAIWGGGADTQYF
14 TRBJ1-2 TRBV7-3 TRBD1 . TGTGCCAGCAGCTCCCCGGGACAGCCCTATGGCTACACCTTC CASSSPGQPYGYTF
13 TRBJ1-2 TRBV7-3 . . TGTGCCAGCAGCTCCGGGAGCACCTATGGCTACACCTTC CASSSGSTYGYTF
10 TRBJ2-2 TRBV21-1 . . TGTGCCACCACTCCCGGGGAGCTGTTTTTT CATTPGELFF
14 TRBJ2-7 TRBV13 . . TGTGCCAGCAGCTTTGTGGGGAGCTCCTACGAGCAGTACTTC CASSFVGSSYEQYF
15 TRBJ2-7 TRBV3-1/TRBV3-2 TRBD2 . TGTGCCAGCAGCCAAGCTTCGACTAGCGGGGTAAGGCAGTACTTC CASSQASTSGVRQYF
13 TRBJ1-5 TRBV27 . . TGTGCCAGCAGCGAGGTGCTCAATCAGCCCCAGCATTTT CASSEVLNQPQHF
17 TRBJ2-3 TRBV6-2/TRBV6-3 TRBD2 few TGTGCCAGCAGTTACCCCACGAGCGGGGGGGCCACAGATACGCAGTATTTT CASSYPTSGGATDTQYF
13 TRBJ1-6 TRBV6-1 . . TGTGCCAGCAGTGAAGCTCGGACATCTGCCCTCCACTTT CASSEARTSALHF
16 TRBJ2-4 TRBV13 TRBD2 . TGTGCCAGCAGCTTGGGACTAGCGGTAGCCAAAAACATTCAGTACTTC CASSLGLAVAKNIQYF
12 TRBJ2-7 TRBV6-5 . few TGTGCCAGCAGTTGGAAGGGGTACGAGCAGTACTTC CASSWKGYEQYF
15 TRBJ1-5 TRBV6-1 . . TGTGCCAGCAGTGAAGCGAGGGCAGACAATCAGCCCCAGCATTTT CASSEARADNQPQHF
15 TRBJ2-7 TRBV7-2 . . TGTGCCAGCAGCTTAGACCGGACAAACTACTACGAGCAGTACTTC CASSLDRTNYYEQYF
16 TRBJ2-7 TRBV4-1 . . TGCGCCAGCAGCCAAAGACGGGACTTGAGCTCCTACGAGCAGTACTTC CASSQRRDLSSYEQYF
15 TRBJ1-1 TRBV2 TRBD1 . TGTGCCAGCAGGGGACAGGGTACGCGAGGACTAAAAGCTTTCTTT CASRGQGTRGLKAFF
15 TRBJ1-1 TRBV18 . once TGTGCCAGCTCACCAGTGAACAGAGTGAACACTGAAGCTTTCTTT CASSPVNRVNTEAFF
14 TRBJ2-3 TRBV12-5 . . TGTGCTAGTGGTTCCCCCCTAGCGTTAGATACGCAGTATTTT CASGSPLALDTQYF